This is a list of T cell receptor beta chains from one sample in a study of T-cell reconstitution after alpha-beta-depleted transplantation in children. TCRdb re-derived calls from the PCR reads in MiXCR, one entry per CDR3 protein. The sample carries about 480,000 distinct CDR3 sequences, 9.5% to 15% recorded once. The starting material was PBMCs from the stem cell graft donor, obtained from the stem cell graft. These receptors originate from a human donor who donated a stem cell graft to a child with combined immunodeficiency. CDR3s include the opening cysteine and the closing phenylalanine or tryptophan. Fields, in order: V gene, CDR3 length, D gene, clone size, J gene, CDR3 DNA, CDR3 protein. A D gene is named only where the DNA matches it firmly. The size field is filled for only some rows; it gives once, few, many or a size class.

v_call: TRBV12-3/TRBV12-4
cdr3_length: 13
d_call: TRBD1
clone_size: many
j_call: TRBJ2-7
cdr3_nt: TGTGCCAGCACTCTGACAGGGTCCTACGAGCAGTACTTC
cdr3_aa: CASTLTGSYEQYF

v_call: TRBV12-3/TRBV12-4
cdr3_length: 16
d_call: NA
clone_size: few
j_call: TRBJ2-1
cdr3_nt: TGTGCCAGCAGTCCATGGCTAGATCCCCAGTACAATGAGCAGTTCTTC
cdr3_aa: CASSPWLDPQYNEQFF

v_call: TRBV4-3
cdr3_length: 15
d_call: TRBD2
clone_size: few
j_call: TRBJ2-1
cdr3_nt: TGCGCCAGCAGCCAAAAAGGCGGGGGCTACAATGAGCAGTTCTTC
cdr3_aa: CASSQKGGGYNEQFF

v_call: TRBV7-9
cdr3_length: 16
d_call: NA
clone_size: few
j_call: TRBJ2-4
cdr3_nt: TGTGCCAGCAGCTTAGTTTACGGGAGTGGCAAAAACATTCAGTACTTC
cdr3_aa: CASSLVYGSGKNIQYF

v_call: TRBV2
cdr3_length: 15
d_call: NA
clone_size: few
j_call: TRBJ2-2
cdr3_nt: TGTGCCAGCAAAACAGGGACGGCGAACACCGGGGAGCTGTTTTTT
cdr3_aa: CASKTGTANTGELFF

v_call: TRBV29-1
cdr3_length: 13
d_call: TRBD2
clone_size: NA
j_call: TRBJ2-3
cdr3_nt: TGCAGCGCCGCGCGGGAGTCCACAGATACGCAGTATTTT
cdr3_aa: CSAARESTDTQYF

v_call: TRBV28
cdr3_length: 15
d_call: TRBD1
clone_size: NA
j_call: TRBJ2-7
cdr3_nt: TGTGCCAGCAATCCTTCCGGGACAGCCCATGACGAGCAGTACTTC
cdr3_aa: CASNPSGTAHDEQYF

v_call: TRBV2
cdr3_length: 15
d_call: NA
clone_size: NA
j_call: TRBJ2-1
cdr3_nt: TGTGCCAGCAGTGACGGGGGCATCACCTACAATGAGCAGTTCTTC
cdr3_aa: CASSDGGITYNEQFF

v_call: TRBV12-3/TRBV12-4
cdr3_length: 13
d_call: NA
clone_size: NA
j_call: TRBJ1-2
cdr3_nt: TGTGCCAGCAGTTTAGGTCTAGCCTATGGCTACACCTTC
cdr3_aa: CASSLGLAYGYTF

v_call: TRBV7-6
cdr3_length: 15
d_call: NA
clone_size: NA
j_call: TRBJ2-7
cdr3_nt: TGTGCCAGCAGCTTAGCCGGGCTATCCACCTACGAGCAGTACTTC
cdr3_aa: CASSLAGLSTYEQYF

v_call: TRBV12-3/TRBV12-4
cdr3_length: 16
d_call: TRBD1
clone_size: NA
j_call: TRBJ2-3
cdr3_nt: TGTGCCAGCAGTTTAGCGGGGACAGGGGGCCGAGATACGCAGTATTTT
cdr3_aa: CASSLAGTGGRDTQYF

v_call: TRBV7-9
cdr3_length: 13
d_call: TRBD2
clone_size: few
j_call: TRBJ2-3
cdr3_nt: TGTGCCAGCAGCCCAGGACTAGCGGGGGGCAGGTATTTT
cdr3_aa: CASSPGLAGGRYF

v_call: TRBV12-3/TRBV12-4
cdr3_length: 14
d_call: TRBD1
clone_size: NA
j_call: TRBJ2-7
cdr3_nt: TGTGCCAGCAGACGGGGACAGGCCTCCTACGAGCAGTACTTC
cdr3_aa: CASRRGQASYEQYF

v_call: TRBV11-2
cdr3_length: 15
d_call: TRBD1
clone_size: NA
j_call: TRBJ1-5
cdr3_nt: TGTGCCAGCAGCTATGGACAGGGATCCAGCCAGCCCCAGCATTTT
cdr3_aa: CASSYGQGSSQPQHF

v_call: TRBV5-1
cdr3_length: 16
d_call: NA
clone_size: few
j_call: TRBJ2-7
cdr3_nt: TGCGCCAGCAGCTCAAAGCCGGGACTTGAAGCTTACGAGCAGTACTTC
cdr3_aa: CASSSKPGLEAYEQYF

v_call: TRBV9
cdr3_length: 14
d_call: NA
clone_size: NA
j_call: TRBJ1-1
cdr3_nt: TGTGCCAGCAGCGTAGTAAGTGGAAACACTGAAGCTTTCTTT
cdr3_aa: CASSVVSGNTEAFF

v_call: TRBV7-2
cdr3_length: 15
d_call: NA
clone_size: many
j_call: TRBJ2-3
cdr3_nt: TGTGCCAGCAGCTTTTCAGATCTCAGCACAGATACGCAGTATTTT
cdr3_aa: CASSFSDLSTDTQYF

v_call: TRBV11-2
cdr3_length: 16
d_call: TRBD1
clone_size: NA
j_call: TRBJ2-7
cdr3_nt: TGTGCCAGCAGCTCGACCGGGACAGGGTGGTTCTACGAGCAGTACTTC
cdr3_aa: CASSSTGTGWFYEQYF

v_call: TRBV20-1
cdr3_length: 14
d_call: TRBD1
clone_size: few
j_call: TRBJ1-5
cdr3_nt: TGCAGTGCATACCCGGGACAGGGAAATCAGCCCCAGCATTTT
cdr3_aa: CSAYPGQGNQPQHF